The 20 T cell receptor beta chains listed next were all sequenced from one sample in a study of T-cell memory formation after mild COVID-19. TCRdb reprocessed the 5' RACE reads with MiXCR, giving one entry per CDR3 protein. Of roughly 400,000 distinct CDR3 sequences listed, 20% to 25% are singletons. Material for sequencing was PBMCs or a T cell subset sorted from them (not recorded which). These receptors were collected from an adult woman who had mild COVID-19 (a few samples of this study predate the infection). Cell type and time point are not known.

The V gene is TRBV20-1, the J gene TRBJ1-2; tentatively, D is TRBD1 (5 bases). The CDR3 is 14 amino acids. CDR1 DFQATT and CDR2 SNEGSKA come from the germline V gene (reference sequence). The V and J ends lost 3 bases and 6 bases respectively, with 17 bases between them. CDR3 loop: CSASRSGLNDGYTF. The DNA for the CDR3 is TGCAGTGCTAGTCGTTCAGGGCTCAACGATGGCTACACCTTC.

The J gene is TRBJ2-1, the V gene TRBV20-1; the match to TRBD2 covers 7 bases. The length of the CDR3 is 16 residues. With V trimmed by 6 bases and J by 5 bases, 16 bases remained unmatched. Germline lookup yields CDR1 DFQATT and CDR2 SNEGSKA (reference sequence). The CDR3, as DNA: TGCAGTGCCAGTGGGGCCACTAGCGAACATAACAATGAGCAGTTCTTC. Its translation is CSASGATSEHNNEQFF.

This clonotype was found a few times. The rearrangement links TRBV4-1 to TRBJ2-1, with D perhaps matching TRBD2 (5 bases). Trimming removed 0 bases at V and 2 bases at J, with 11 bases between. Per the germline V gene, CDR1 is MGHRA and CDR2 is YSYEKL. The CDR3 length is 16 residues. CDR3 DNA: TGCGCCAGCAGCCAAGATGAGGAGGTCACCTACAATGAGCAGTTCTTC. Amino acid sequence: CASSQDEEVTYNEQFF.

This chain links TRBV18 with TRBJ2-5; D may correspond to TRBD1 or TRBD2 (5 bases each). The CDR3 length is 14 residues. The germline V gene encodes CDR1 KGHSH and CDR2 LQKENI. The V and J ends lost 2 bases and 5 bases respectively, with 12 bases between them. The CDR3 DNA sequence: TGTGCCAGCTCACCAAGGCCGGGACCGGAGACCCAGTACTTC. This gives the protein CASSPRPGPETQYF.

This clonotype turned up a few times. This chain links TRBV20-1 with TRBJ2-5; 9 positions match TRBD2. The germline V gene has CDR1 DFQATT and CDR2 SNEGSKA (reference sequence). The CDR3 is made up of 15 amino acids. J gave up 1 base and V 1 base, and 4 bases lay outside the gene matches. The CDR3 region is CSARAPSGAQETQYF. CDR3 in DNA: TGCAGTGCTAGAGCGCCTAGCGGGGCCCAAGAGACCCAGTACTTC.

The chain links TRBV25-1 to TRBJ1-4; no clear D. Germline loops: CDR1 MGHDK, CDR2 SYGVNS. The V end lost 0 bases, the J end lost 5 bases, and 10 bases lay between the germline ends. The length of the CDR3 is 15 residues. The DNA of the CDR3 is TGTGCCAGCAGTGAATATAGTAGGCCGAATGAAAAACTGTTTTTT. Translated: CASSEYSRPNEKLFF.

This clonotype was observed a few times. J is TRBJ2-2 and V is TRBV6-2 or TRBV6-3; no clear D. Trimming removed 2 bases at V and 1 base at J, with 5 bases between. The CDR3 contains 14 residues. In germline, CDR1 is MNHEY, CDR2 SVGEGT. The CDR3 DNA reads as TGTGCCAGCAGTTACAGGGTGAACACCGGGGAGCTGTTTTTT. This encodes CASSYRVNTGELFF.

This clonotype was found once. V gene TRBV20-1 combines with J gene TRBJ2-3; D may be TRBD2 (7 bases). V was cut by 4 bases and J by 2 bases, with 13 bases left in between. In germline, CDR1 is DFQATT, CDR2 SNEGSKA (reference sequence). The CDR3 consists of 14 residues. DNA for the CDR3: TGCAGTGCTAAGGGGGGGCGGATCACAGATACGCAGTATTTT. This gives the protein CSAKGGRITDTQYF.

This clonotype was found a few times. This sequence joins TRBV7-8 and TRBJ1-1; no reliable D call. The V end was cut by 4 bases, the J end by 2 bases, with 14 bases between. Germline V CDR1 and CDR2: SGHVS, FQNEAQ. The CDR3 consists of 15 residues. The CDR3 protein is CASSYITVVNTEAFF. The CDR3 nucleotides read TGTGCCAGCAGCTATATTACAGTTGTAAACACTGAAGCTTTCTTT.

This clonotype was counted a few times. In DNA form, the CDR3 reads TGCGCCAGCAGCTTGGCCGAGCAGCAGACCCAGTACTTC. It encodes CASSLAEQQTQYF. This chain uses TRBV5-1 with TRBJ2-5; D remains unclear. The CDR3 sequence is 13 residues long. The germline V gene has CDR1 SGHRS and CDR2 YFSETQ. V lost 0 bases and J 6 bases, leaving 9 bases between the germline ends.

This chain links TRBV7-8 with TRBJ2-1; D is possibly TRBD1 (6 bases). This CDR3 is built from 18 residues. CDR1 SGHVS and CDR2 FQNEAQ come from the germline V gene. V dropped 3 bases and J dropped 0 bases, with 18 bases sitting between them. CDR3 DNA: TGTGCCAGCAGCTTGTGGGGACATCCGGAAGACTCCTACAATGAGCAGTTCTTC. Its translation is CASSLWGHPEDSYNEQFF.

This clonotype appeared a few times. This chain connects TRBV30 to TRBJ1-2, with D perhaps TRBD1 (5 bases). CDR1 is GTSNPN, CDR2 SVGIG, per germline (reference sequence). The CDR3 is made up of 13 amino acids. V was trimmed by 2 bases and J by 11 bases, leaving 18 bases between them. CDR3 protein: CAWSPEGAGRYTF. In DNA, the CDR3 is TGTGCCTGGAGTCCCGAGGGCGCAGGGAGGTACACCTTC. The entire variable domain, with the rest obtained from reference TRBV30 and TRBJ1-2, is as follows: SQTIHQWPATLVQPVGSPLSLECTVEGTSNPNLYWYRQAAGRGLQLLFYSVGIGQISSEVPQNLSASRPQDRQFILSSKKLLLSDSGFYLCAWSPEGAGRYTFGSGTRLTVV.

The sample holds a few counts of this clonotype. The rearrangement uses TRBV9 and TRBJ2-4, with D perhaps being TRBD1 or TRBD2 (6 bases each). V lost 0 bases and J lost 5, with 12 bases in between. Germline V gene sequence: CDR1 SGDLS, CDR2 YYNGEE. The CDR3 is made up of 15 amino acids. The CDR3: CASSVGSGGENIQYF. DNA of the CDR3: TGTGCCAGCAGCGTAGGATCCGGGGGCGAAAACATTCAGTACTTC. Full variable domain (rest looked up from reference TRBV9 and TRBJ2-4): DSGVTQTPKHLITATGQRVTLRCSPRSGDLSVYWYQQSLDQGLQFLIQYYNGEERAKGNILERFSAQQFPDLHSELNLSSLELGDSALYFCASSVGSGGENIQYFGAGTRLSVL.

This clonotype showed up just a few times. This sequence joins TRBV29-1 and TRBJ1-2; the D gene is possibly TRBD1 (5 bases). Germline loops: CDR1 SQVTM, CDR2 ANQGSEA. The ends were cut back, 6 bases at V and 3 bases at J, with 23 bases in the middle. This CDR3 is built from 16 residues. CDR3 bases: TGCAGCGTGGACGACCCCTGGGACGCCGGCGACTATGGCTACACCTTC. It codes for CSVDDPWDAGDYGYTF. The complete variable domain, with remaining parts taken from reference TRBV29-1 and TRBJ1-2, reads SAVISQKPSRDICQRGTSLTIQCQVDSQVTMMFWYRQQPGQSLTLIATANQGSEATYESGFVIDKFPISRPNLTFSTLTVSNMSPEDSSIYLCSVDDPWDAGDYGYTFGSGTRLTVV.

The chain employs TRBV7-2 and TRBJ1-2; no firm D call. The CDR3 spans 13 residues. The V end lost 5 bases, the J end lost 3 bases, and 10 bases lay between the germline ends. Germline V CDR1 and CDR2: SGHTA, FQGNSA. The CDR3 reads CASSPLYDYGYTF. CDR3 in DNA: TGTGCCAGCAGCCCTCTTTATGACTATGGCTACACCTTC.

The CDR3 here is CATSDWGPPHNEQFF. The CDR3 nucleotides read TGTGCCACCAGTGATTGGGGACCGCCCCACAATGAGCAGTTCTTC. J is TRBJ2-1 and V is TRBV24-1; D could derive from TRBD1 or TRBD2 (5 bases each). Trimming removed 2 bases at V and 5 bases at J, with 12 bases between. This CDR3 is built from 15 residues. The germline V gene encodes CDR1 KGHDR and CDR2 SFDVKD.

The CDR3 is CSVGDRSSYEQYF. In nucleotides, the CDR3 is TGCAGCGTTGGGGACAGGTCCTCCTACGAGCAGTACTTC. The gene calls are TRBV29-1 and TRBJ2-7, with 8 bases identical to TRBD1. Germline values: CDR1 SQVTM, CDR2 ANQGSEA. Trimming removed 4 bases from V and 0 bases from J; junction bases left unmatched: 2. This CDR3 region has 13 residues.

This clonotype appeared a few times. The rearrangement links TRBV18 to TRBJ2-5; no clear D gene. V lost 4 bases, J lost 1 base, and 16 bases lay in between. Germline V CDR1 and CDR2: KGHSH, LQKENI. This CDR3 is 16 amino acids long. The CDR3 loop reads CASSQMFDTRQETQYF. Written as DNA, the CDR3 is TGTGCCAGCTCACAGATGTTCGACACACGCCAAGAGACCCAGTACTTC. The whole variable domain, remainder taken from reference TRBV18 and TRBJ2-5, is NAGVMQNPRHLVRRRGQEARLRCSPMKGHSHVYWYRQLPEEGLKFMVYLQKENIIDESGMPKERFSAEFPKEGPSILRIQQVVRGDSAAYFCASSQMFDTRQETQYFGPGTRLLVL.

CDR3 sequence (DNA): TGTGCCAGCAGCGCAGCCGGCCTAGCGGGAGTGTATGAGCAGTTCTTC. Translated, it gives CASSAAGLAGVYEQFF. The chain employs TRBV9 and TRBJ2-1; 10 nucleotides line up with TRBD2. Germline assignment: CDR1 SGDLS and CDR2 YYNGEE. The CDR3 extends over 16 amino acids. V shed 3 bases and J 8 bases; nucleotides not matched to a gene: 11.

The gene calls are TRBV15 and TRBJ2-5; D perhaps matches TRBD2 (5 bases). CDR3 size: 15 residues. The V gene's germline CDR1 is LNHNV and CDR2 YYDKDF (reference sequence). Trimming left V 5 bases short and J 2 bases short, with 15 bases between. The CDR3 DNA is TGTGCCACCAGCCGTTCTGAGGGCCCTCAAGAGACCCAGTACTTC. Protein: CATSRSEGPQETQYF.